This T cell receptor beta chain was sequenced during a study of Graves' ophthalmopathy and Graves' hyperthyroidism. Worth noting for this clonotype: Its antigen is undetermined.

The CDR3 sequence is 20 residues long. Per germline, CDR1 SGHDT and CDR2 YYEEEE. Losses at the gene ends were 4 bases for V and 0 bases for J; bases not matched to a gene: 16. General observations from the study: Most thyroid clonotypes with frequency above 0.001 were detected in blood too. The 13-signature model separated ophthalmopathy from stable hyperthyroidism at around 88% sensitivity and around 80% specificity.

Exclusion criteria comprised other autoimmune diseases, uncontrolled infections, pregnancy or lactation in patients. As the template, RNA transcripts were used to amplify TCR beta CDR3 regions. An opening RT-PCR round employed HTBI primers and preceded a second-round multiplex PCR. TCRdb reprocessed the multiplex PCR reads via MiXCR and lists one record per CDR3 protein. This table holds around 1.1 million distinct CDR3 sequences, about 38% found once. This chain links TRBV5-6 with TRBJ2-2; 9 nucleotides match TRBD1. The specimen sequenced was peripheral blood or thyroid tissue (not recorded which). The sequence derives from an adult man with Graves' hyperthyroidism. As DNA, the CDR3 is TGTGCCAGCAGCCCTTTTTTGTCTACAGGGGGCTTCGCGAACACCGGGGAGCTGTTTTTT. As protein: CASSPFLSTGGFANTGELFF.